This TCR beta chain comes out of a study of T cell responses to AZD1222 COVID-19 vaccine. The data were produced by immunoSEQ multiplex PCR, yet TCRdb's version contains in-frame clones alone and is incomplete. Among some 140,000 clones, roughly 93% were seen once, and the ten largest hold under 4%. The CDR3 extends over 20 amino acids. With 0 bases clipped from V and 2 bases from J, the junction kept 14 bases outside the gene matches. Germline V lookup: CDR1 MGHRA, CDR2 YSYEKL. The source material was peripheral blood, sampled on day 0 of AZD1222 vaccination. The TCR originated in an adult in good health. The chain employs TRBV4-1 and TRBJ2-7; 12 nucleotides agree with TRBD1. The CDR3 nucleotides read TGCGCCAGCAGCCAAGAATGGGGTCCGGGACAGGGGGCGATAGCCTACGAGCAGTACTTC. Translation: CASSQEWGPGQGAIAYEQYF.